These 31 T cell receptor beta chains were all obtained from the same sample, sequenced in a study of blood T cell repertoires in COVID-19. Here immunoSEQ multiplex PCR was the method, and the copy in TCRdb shows in-frame clones only, minus some. Of about 71,000 clones in the sample, about 80% were seen once. The sequenced material came from peripheral blood. These receptors originate from a woman aged 80 or over with acute or convalescent COVID-19.

This CDR3 reads CASSILETQYF. CDR3 nucleotides: TGTGCCAGCAGTATTCTGGAGACCCAGTACTTC. The V call is TRBV27, the J call TRBJ2-5; D unclear. Trimming shortened V by 5 bases and J by 5 bases, and 6 bases separated the two germline ends. The CDR3 spans 11 residues. CDR1 is MNHEY, CDR2 SMNVEV, per germline (reference sequence).

This clone was found once. The J gene is TRBJ2-2, the V gene TRBV28, with 15 bases aligning to TRBD2. This CDR3 comprises 17 residues. V lost 4 bases and J lost 7; bases outside the gene matches: 7. Germline CDR1 reads MDHEN; CDR2 reads SYDVKM. The CDR3 nucleotides are TGTGCCAGCAGTTACATCGGACTAGCGGGAGGGTTCGGGGAGCTGTTTTTT. Its translation is CASSYIGLAGGFGELFF.

The rearrangement joins TRBV27 to TRBJ2-7; D possibly corresponds to TRBD2 (5 bases). Germline-derived CDR1 and CDR2 are MNHEY and SMNVEV (reference sequence). The CDR3 loop spans 15 amino acids. V was trimmed by 8 bases and J by 3 bases, leaving 20 bases between them. The DNA of the CDR3 is TGTGCCAGCCGCACCCTGACTAAGCCAGGCTACGAGCAGTACTTC. Encoded protein: CASRTLTKPGYEQYF.

The chain joins TRBV24-1 to TRBJ2-3, with TRBD1 matching 11 bases. CDR1 and CDR2 (germline): KGHDR, SFDVKD. V was pared by 3 bases and J by 5 bases, with 12 bases of the junction left unmatched. This CDR3 is built from 18 residues. The CDR3 DNA reads TGTGCCACCAGTGATCTCCTCCCCGGACAGGGGGCCGGAGATACGCAGTATTTT. This translates into CATSDLLPGQGAGDTQYF.

The genes are TRBV7-9 and TRBJ2-2; 11 bases are shared with TRBD1. Per germline, CDR1 SEHNR and CDR2 FQNEAQ (reference sequence). The trim removed 5 bases at V and 6 bases at J, leaving 2 bases unmatched. CDR3 length equals 14 residues. The CDR3, as DNA: TGTGCCAGCAGCCAGGACAGGGGGCCCGGGGAGCTGTTTTTT. Translated, it gives CASSQDRGPGELFF. The full variable domain, with the rest looked up from reference TRBV7-9 and TRBJ2-2, is DTGVSQNPRHKITKRGQNVTFRCDPISEHNRLYWYRQTLGQGPEFLTYFQNEAQLEKSRLLSDRFSAERPKGSFSTLEIQRTEQGDSAMYLCASSQDRGPGELFFGEGSRLTVL.

This rearrangement joins TRBV9 to TRBJ2-3; 8 bases are a match to TRBD1. V gave up 0 bases and J gave up 4 bases; unmatched junction bases: 7. Germline loops: CDR1 SGDLS, CDR2 YYNGEE. This CDR3 region has 16 residues. The CDR3 protein is CASSVVGQGSPDTQYF. DNA for the CDR3: TGTGCCAGCAGCGTAGTTGGACAGGGTAGTCCAGATACGCAGTATTTT.

In its sample, this clone was seen a few times. The J gene is TRBJ1-6, the V gene TRBV9, with 7 bases aligning to TRBD1. V was pared by 0 bases and J by 6 bases, with 9 bases of the junction left unmatched. Germline V gives CDR1 SGDLS, CDR2 YYNGEE. The CDR3 length is 17 residues. CDR3 DNA sequence: TGTGCCAGCAGCGTAGACCCCCGGGACAGAGTTAATTCACCCCTCCACTTT. Its protein is CASSVDPRDRVNSPLHF.

V and J are TRBV6-6 and TRBJ2-1; D might be TRBD1 (6 bases). Between the trimmed V and J ends, which lost 8 bases and 9 bases, there was a span of 11 bases. Germline V gene sequence: CDR1 MNHNY, CDR2 SVGAGI (reference sequence). The CDR3 has 11 residues. The CDR3 sequence is CASGVGGEQFF. As DNA, the CDR3 is TGTGCCAGCGGGGTAGGGGGTGAGCAGTTCTTC.

The chain uses TRBV6-5 and TRBJ2-7, with 12 bases aligning to TRBD2. V lost 7 bases and J lost 6; bases outside the gene matches: 10. The CDR3 is 15 amino acids. The germline V gene encodes CDR1 MNHEY and CDR2 SVGAGI. CDR3 protein: CASTLQPGLAGEQYF. The CDR3 DNA reads TGTGCCAGCACCCTACAACCGGGACTAGCGGGCGAGCAGTACTTC.

The CDR3 region is CASSLGTGGNQPQHF. The CDR3 bases are TGTGCCAGCAGTTTGGGGACAGGGGGCAATCAGCCCCAGCATTTT. This chain uses TRBV28 with TRBJ1-5; 10 nucleotides align to TRBD1. The ends lost 3 bases at V and 2 bases at J; junction bases unmatched: 1. The CDR3 has 15 amino acids. Per the germline V gene, CDR1 is MDHEN and CDR2 is SYDVKM.

This chain connects TRBV2 to TRBJ1-1, with TRBD1 matching 7 bases. V was pared by 6 bases and J by 6 bases, with 4 bases of the junction left unmatched. CDR1 and CDR2 (germline): SNHLY, FYNNEI. This CDR3 has 12 amino acids. CDR3 protein: CASSNRGPEAFF. CDR3 sequence (DNA): TGTGCCAGCAGCAACAGGGGCCCTGAAGCTTTCTTT.

The chain's CDR3 is CASSLTSGRQETQYF. CDR3 bases: TGTGCCAGCAGCCTGACTAGCGGGAGACAAGAGACCCAGTACTTC. This chain links TRBV5-4 with TRBJ2-5, with 12 bases aligning to TRBD2. Losses at the gene ends were 4 bases for V and 2 bases for J; bases not matched to a gene: 3. Germline V gene data show CDR1 as SGHNT and CDR2 as YYREEE (reference sequence). This CDR3 is 15 amino acids long.

V is TRBV28 and J is TRBJ2-2, with D possibly being TRBD1 (5 bases). Germline-derived CDR1 and CDR2 are MDHEN and SYDVKM. This CDR3 comprises 15 residues. The ends were cut back, 8 bases at V and 5 bases at J, with 18 bases in the middle. This CDR3 reads CASFTPAGRTGELFF. The DNA of the CDR3 is TGTGCCAGCTTTACCCCGGCAGGGCGGACCGGGGAGCTGTTTTTT.

The J gene is TRBJ2-5, the V gene TRBV4-2; D may be TRBD2 (6 bases). Germline loops: CDR1 LGHNA, CDR2 YNFKEQ. This CDR3 spans 15 amino acids. Trimming took 4 bases from V and 5 from J, leaving 17 bases between them. The CDR3 reads CASSPGASVGETQYF. The CDR3 DNA reads TGTGCCAGCAGCCCCGGGGCTAGCGTAGGGGAGACCCAGTACTTC.

The CDR3 sequence: CASSKVVREKLFF. As DNA, the CDR3 is TGTGCCAGCAGCAAAGTTGTGAGGGAAAAACTGTTTTTT. The gene calls are TRBV21-1 and TRBJ1-4. TRBV21-1 is a recognized pseudogene. This CDR3 is 13 amino acids long.

The gene calls are TRBV5-4 and TRBJ2-5; 10 bases map to TRBD2. The trim removed 0 bases at V and 5 bases at J, leaving 4 bases unmatched. Germline CDR1 reads SGHNT; CDR2 reads YYREEE (reference sequence). This CDR3 comprises 15 residues. CDR3 amino acids: CASSLALAGQETQYF. DNA of the CDR3: TGTGCCAGCAGCTTGGCACTAGCGGGACAGGAGACCCAGTACTTC.

The chain recombines TRBV7-8 with TRBJ2-3, with 7 nucleotides matching TRBD2. Germline CDR1 and CDR2: SGHVS and FQNEAQ. J gave up 0 bases and V 3 bases, and 9 bases lay outside the gene matches. The CDR3 is 17 residues long. CDR3 amino acids: CASSFSRLAASTDTQYF. CDR3 coding DNA: TGTGCCAGCAGCTTTAGTCGGCTAGCGGCTAGCACAGATACGCAGTATTTT.

This chain joins TRBV7-8 and TRBJ2-5, with 7 bases fitting TRBD2. Losses at the gene ends were 5 bases for V and 2 bases for J; bases not matched to a gene: 8. Germline CDR1 reads SGHVS; CDR2 reads FQNEAQ. There are 15 residues in the CDR3. The CDR3 region has the DNA TGTGCCAGCAGCCAAACTAGCGAGAGACAAGAGACCCAGTACTTC. This gives the protein CASSQTSERQETQYF.

The rearrangement uses TRBV6-2 or TRBV6-3 and TRBJ1-5; 7 nucleotides line up with TRBD1. The J segment lost 6 bases and the V segment lost 5 bases, leaving 7 bases of the junction unmatched. The CDR3 extends over 14 amino acids. Germline CDR1 MNHEY, CDR2 SVGEGT. As DNA, the CDR3 is TGTGCCAGCAGTCCCACCGGGACAGTTCAGCCCCAGCATTTT. It encodes CASSPTGTVQPQHF.

This sequence joins TRBV30 and TRBJ1-1; D is ambiguous. V was shortened by 2 bases and J by 0 bases, with 7 bases between the two germline ends. This CDR3 comprises 13 residues. From germline, CDR1 is GTSNPN and CDR2 SVGIG (reference sequence). The CDR3 loop is CAWSYGVNTEAFF. CDR3 DNA: TGTGCCTGGAGTTACGGGGTGAACACTGAAGCTTTCTTT.

The chain uses TRBV7-6 and TRBJ1-4; 7 bases agree with TRBD1. This CDR3 comprises 16 residues. CDR1 SGHVS and CDR2 FNYEAQ come from the germline V gene. The ends lost 0 bases at V and 2 bases at J; junction bases unmatched: 3. In DNA, the CDR3 is TGTGCCAGCAGCTTAGCTACGGGACAGACTAATGAAAAACTGTTTTTT. Amino acid sequence: CASSLATGQTNEKLFF.

V gene TRBV2 combines with J gene TRBJ2-2, with 9 bases aligning to TRBD1. Per germline, CDR1 SNHLY and CDR2 FYNNEI. J was trimmed by 4 bases and V by 6 bases; bases with no gene match: 6. The CDR3 has 15 residues. The CDR3 sequence is CASRSGTGITGELFF. Written as DNA, the CDR3 is TGTGCCAGCAGATCCGGGACAGGGATCACCGGGGAGCTGTTTTTT.

This clone was detected once. This rearrangement joins TRBV7-2 to TRBJ2-7; no reliable D call. This CDR3 region has 12 residues. Germline-derived CDR1 and CDR2 are SGHTA and FQGNSA. V was clipped by 5 bases and J by 0 bases, with 5 bases between them. CDR3 region: CASSLSSYEQYF. In DNA form, the CDR3 reads TGTGCCAGCAGCCTCAGCTCCTACGAGCAGTACTTC. The full variable domain, in which reference TRBV7-2 and TRBJ2-7 provide the parts outside the CDR3, is GAGVSQSPSNKVTEKGKDVELRCDPISGHTALYWYRQSLGQGLEFLIYFQGNSAPDKSGLPSDRFSAERTGGSVSTLTIQRTQQEDSAVYLCASSLSSYEQYFGPGTRLTVT.

The chain recombines TRBV5-1 with TRBJ2-1; 12 positions agree with TRBD1. Germline CDR1 SGHRS, CDR2 YFSETQ. J lost 9 bases, V lost 4 bases, and 8 bases had no gene match. This CDR3 is built from 15 residues. CDR3 coding DNA: TGCGCCAGCAGCCCAGTGGGACAGGGGGCTATTGAGCAGTTCTTC. It specifies CASSPVGQGAIEQFF.

The genes are TRBV28 and TRBJ1-5, with D uncertain. The CDR3 has 16 residues. The germline gives CDR1 MDHEN, CDR2 SYDVKM. The ends were cut back, 1 base at V and 4 bases at J, with 14 bases in the middle. CDR3 amino acids: CASSLYRGVRNQPQHF. The DNA for the CDR3 is TGTGCCAGCAGTTTATATCGGGGAGTTCGTAATCAGCCCCAGCATTTT.

The chain links TRBV19 to TRBJ1-1, with 8 nucleotides matching TRBD1. The trim removed 5 bases at V and 3 bases at J, leaving 14 bases unmatched. This CDR3 region has 17 residues. Germline V gives CDR1 LNHDA, CDR2 SQIVND (reference sequence). CDR3 protein: CASSLRRTGIGDTEAFF. The CDR3, as DNA: TGTGCCAGTAGTCTCCGACGGACAGGGATAGGAGACACTGAAGCTTTCTTT.

V usage is TRBV4-2 and J usage is TRBJ2-2; TRBD1 matches at 7 bases. The trim removed 0 bases at V and 9 bases at J, leaving 10 bases unmatched. The CDR3 has 16 amino acids. Germline V lookup: CDR1 LGHNA, CDR2 YNFKEQ. The CDR3 DNA is TGTGCCAGCAGCCAAGATCGGCAGGGGGATATCCGGGAGCTGTTTTTT. This encodes CASSQDRQGDIRELFF.

The J gene is TRBJ1-5, the V gene TRBV3-1 (or the pseudogene TRBV3-2); D gene unclear. V was trimmed by 4 bases and J by 2 bases, leaving 18 bases between them. Germline CDR1 reads LGHDT; CDR2 reads YNNKEL (reference sequence). The CDR3 has 17 amino acids. CDR3 nucleotides: TGTGCCAGCAGCCCCTCCGGCAGAGGAAATGGCAATCAGCCCCAGCATTTT. Encoded protein: CASSPSGRGNGNQPQHF.

The genes are TRBV6-5 and TRBJ2-7; 11 positions agree with TRBD2. The CDR3 extends over 15 amino acids. The ends lost 6 bases at V and 3 bases at J; junction bases unmatched: 7. Germline-derived CDR1 and CDR2 are MNHEY and SVGAGI. The CDR3 protein is CASRTGTSGVYEQYF. The CDR3 region has the DNA TGTGCCAGCAGGACCGGGACTAGCGGCGTCTACGAGCAGTACTTC.

The table lists this clone with a count of one. The CDR3 here is CASSIPPPGTGAGKLFF. The CDR3 DNA reads TGTGCCAGTAGTATACCCCCCCCCGGGACAGGGGCCGGAAAACTGTTTTTT. V gene TRBV19 combines with J gene TRBJ1-4; 10 nucleotides line up with TRBD1. J was trimmed by 10 bases and V by 2 bases; bases with no gene match: 13. The CDR3 has 17 amino acids. Germline V gives CDR1 LNHDA, CDR2 SQIVND (reference sequence).

This clone was counted once. The V call is TRBV5-6, the J call TRBJ1-2; 7 bases align to TRBD1. CDR3 length: 14 amino acids. From germline, CDR1 is SGHDT and CDR2 YYEEEE. With 4 bases clipped from V and 8 bases from J, the junction kept 11 bases outside the gene matches. CDR3 sequence (DNA): TGTGCCAGCAGCCAAGGACAGGTTCGGAGCGGCTACACCTTC. Its translation: CASSQGQVRSGYTF.